A single sample is the source of the 15 T cell receptor beta chains below, sequenced in a study of monozygotic twins with inflammatory bowel disease. TCRdb reprocessed the 5' RACE reads and reports one entry per CDR3 protein, with no DNA. Its clone listing holds approximately 330,000 distinct CDR3 sequences. The sample consisted of blood. The receptors here all came from a human donor with ulcerative colitis or Crohn's disease, or a healthy co-twin of an affected twin (not recorded which).

This sequence joins TRBV12-3 or TRBV12-4 and TRBJ2-3; with no DNA, the TCRdb D assignment of TRBD2 cannot be verified. The CDR3 covers 11 residues. The CDR3 sequence: CAIALVDTQYF.

The rearrangement joins TRBV28 to TRBJ2-7. Germline V gene lookup returns CDR1 MDHEN and CDR2 SYDVKM. This CDR3 comprises 12 residues. This CDR3 reads CASTITPYEQYF.

The rearrangement uses TRBV14 and TRBJ2-1; no DNA is available, so the TRBD1 call from TCRdb remains unchecked. The CDR3 has 14 residues. Germline-derived CDR1 and CDR2 are SGHDN and FVKESK. CDR3: CASSARTGGGEQFF.

The V gene is TRBV9, the J gene TRBJ2-2; TCRdb calls TRBD1, which cannot be checked without DNA. The CDR3 consists of 14 residues. Germline V gives CDR1 SGDLS, CDR2 YYNGEE. CDR3 loop: CASSGTGNTGELFF.

The chain is built from TRBV6-4 and TRBJ2-2; TCRdb selects TRBD2, and the lack of DNA leaves this call unchecked. Germline V lookup: CDR1 MRHNA, CDR2 SNTAGT. The CDR3 runs to 13 residues. The CDR3 protein is CASSDRAAGELFF.

The rearrangement links TRBV2 to TRBJ1-5. This CDR3 has 12 amino acids. Looked up from germline, CDR1 is SNHLY and CDR2 is FYNNEI. CDR3 in amino acids: CASGGSNQPQHF.

V and J are TRBV10-3 and TRBJ2-1; the D call of TRBD1 rests on TCRdb alone, since no DNA is present to check it. Germline loops: CDR1 ENHRY, CDR2 SYGVKD. CDR3 length: 13 amino acids. CDR3 region: CAIWAGIYNEQFF.

V is TRBV30 and J is TRBJ2-6. The CDR3 loop spans 14 amino acids. Germline CDR1 and CDR2: GTSNPN and SVGIG (reference sequence). CDR3 region: CAWRFFSGANVLTF.

The rearrangement uses TRBV7-2 and TRBJ2-1; TCRdb indicates TRBD1, and absent DNA this call remains unverified. CDR1 SGHTA and CDR2 FQGNSA come from the germline V gene. The CDR3 totals 16 residues. The CDR3 protein is CASSLAQGIGHNEQFF.

The rearrangement joins TRBV28 to TRBJ1-2; there is no DNA to check the TCRdb D call of TRBD1. Germline loops: CDR1 MDHEN, CDR2 SYDVKM. This CDR3 is 13 amino acids long. The CDR3 is CASSGTGSGGYTF.

The chain is built from TRBV20-1 and TRBJ2-3; TCRdb proposes TRBD2, but this gene call is untestable without DNA. Germline CDR1 and CDR2: DFQATT and SNEGSKA (reference sequence). CDR3 length equals 18 residues. The CDR3 reads CSAMGASGVRGSTDTQYF.

V usage is TRBV4-3 and J usage is TRBJ2-7. This CDR3 is built from 17 residues. Germline CDR1 is LGHNA and CDR2 is YSLEER. This CDR3 is CASSQEYGGYSSYEQYF.

The chain has TRBV20-1 and TRBJ2-7; TCRdb's D gene call, TRBD1, goes unchecked for lack of DNA. The CDR3 consists of 15 residues. Germline CDR1 is DFQATT and CDR2 is SNEGSKA (reference sequence). This chain's CDR3 is CSARDLRGQGDEQYF.

The CDR3 here is CASSYSAGTANTGELFF. This sequence joins TRBV6-2 or TRBV6-3 and TRBJ2-2; as DNA is missing, the TRBD1 call by TCRdb cannot be tested. CDR1 MNHEY and CDR2 SVGEGT come from the germline V gene. This CDR3 contains 17 residues.

V and J are TRBV2 and TRBJ2-1; TCRdb names TRBD2, which stays unverified in the absence of DNA. Germline-derived CDR1 and CDR2 are SNHLY and FYNNEI. This CDR3 region has 16 residues. CDR3 sequence reads: CASSDPASGAKNEQFF.